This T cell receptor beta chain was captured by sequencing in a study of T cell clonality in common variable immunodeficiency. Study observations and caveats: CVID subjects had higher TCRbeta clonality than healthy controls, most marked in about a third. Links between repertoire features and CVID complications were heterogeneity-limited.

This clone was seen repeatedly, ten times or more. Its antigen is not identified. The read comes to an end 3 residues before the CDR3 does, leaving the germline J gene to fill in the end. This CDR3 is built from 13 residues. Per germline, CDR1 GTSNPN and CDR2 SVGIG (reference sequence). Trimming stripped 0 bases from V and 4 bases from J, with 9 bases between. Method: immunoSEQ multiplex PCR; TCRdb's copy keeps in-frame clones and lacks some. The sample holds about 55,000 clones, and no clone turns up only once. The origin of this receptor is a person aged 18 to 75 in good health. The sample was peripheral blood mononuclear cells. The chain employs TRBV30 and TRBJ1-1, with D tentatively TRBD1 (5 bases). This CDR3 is CAWSVMGGTEAFF. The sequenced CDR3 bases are TGTGCCTGGAGTGTCATGGGGGGCACTGAA.